This T cell receptor beta chain was recovered during a study of a mutant IDH1 vaccine in newly diagnosed glioma. Turning to the study itself: Vaccine dosing followed radiotherapy by 4-6 weeks, or accompanied temozolomide cycles. Study outcomes and limitations: Induction of immune responses by the vaccine occurred in 93.3% of patients.

Time point specified: week 47, end of study. A single vaccine dose contained 300 ug of mutant IDH1 20-mer peptide, and topical imiquimod was used with it. Donors had new IDH1-mutant astrocytomas of WHO grade 3 or 4 (ATRX-lost). Concerning this clone: Its target is unknown.

This CDR3 comprises 16 residues. From germline, CDR1 is SGHRS and CDR2 YFSETQ. V gave up 1 base and J gave up 6 bases; unmatched junction bases: 5. Clones were read by immunoSEQ multiplex PCR, and TCRdb kept only the in-frame ones, dropping some. The sample lists around 30,000 clones, approximately 87% occurring once. Material: PBMCs, obtained from a glioma patient whose treatment included an IDH1 peptide vaccine. The chain is built from TRBV5-1 and TRBJ2-1; 12 bases align to TRBD2. The receptor comes from a woman aged 25 to 39 with glioma. CDR3 DNA sequence: TGCGCCAGCAGCTTGAAGGCTAGCGGGGGGGCCAATGAGCAGTTCTTC. Residues: CASSLKASGGANEQFF.